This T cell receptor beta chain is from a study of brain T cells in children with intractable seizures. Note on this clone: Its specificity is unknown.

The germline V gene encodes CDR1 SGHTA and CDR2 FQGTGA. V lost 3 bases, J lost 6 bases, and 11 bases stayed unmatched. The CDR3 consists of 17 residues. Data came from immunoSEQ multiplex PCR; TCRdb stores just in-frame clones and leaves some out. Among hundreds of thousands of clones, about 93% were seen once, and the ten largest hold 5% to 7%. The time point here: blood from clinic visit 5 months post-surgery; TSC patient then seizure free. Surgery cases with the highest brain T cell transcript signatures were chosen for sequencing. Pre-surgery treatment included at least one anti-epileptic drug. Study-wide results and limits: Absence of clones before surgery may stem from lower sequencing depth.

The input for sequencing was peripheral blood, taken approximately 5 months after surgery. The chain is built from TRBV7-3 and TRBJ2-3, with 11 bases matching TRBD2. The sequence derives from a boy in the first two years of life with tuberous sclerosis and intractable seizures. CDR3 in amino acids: CASSFVAGGPCIDTQYF. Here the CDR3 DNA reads TGTGCCAGCAGCTTCGTAGCGGGGGGGCCATGTATTGATACGCAGTATTTT.